A selection of T cell receptor beta chains follows, all from one sample in a study of post-analysis software for immune sequencing data. Each CDR3 protein gets one entry after TCRdb re-called the PCR reads with MiXCR. The profile shows hundreds of thousands of distinct CDR3 sequences, 55% to 60% of them singletons. The sequenced material came from blood. These receptors were collected from a girl aged 2 to 9 with multiple sclerosis. Both conserved end residues are part of each CDR3. Fields, in order: clone size, V gene, J gene, CDR3 protein. Expanded clones get a size class; other rows say once, few or many, or leave the size out.

size: NA; V: TRBV9; J: TRBJ2-7; CDR3: CASSGRFSYEQYF
size: NA; V: TRBV5-1; J: TRBJ1-2; CDR3: CASSIGTAYGYTF
size: few; V: TRBV7-9; J: TRBJ1-1; CDR3: CASSLVGENTEAFF
size: NA; V: TRBV14; J: TRBJ2-1; CDR3: CASSQSRTNEQFF
size: NA; V: TRBV7-2; J: TRBJ2-1; CDR3: CASSLAGLAGQSSYNEQFF
size: few; V: TRBV7-2; J: TRBJ2-3; CDR3: CASSQKLAGSTDTQYF
size: few; V: TRBV6-6; J: TRBJ2-7; CDR3: CASSYSNRGDEQYF
size: NA; V: TRBV20-1; J: TRBJ1-5; CDR3: CSARARWGRGNQPQHF
size: few; V: TRBV4-3; J: TRBJ2-3; CDR3: CASSQVYKGDTQYF
size: few; V: TRBV5-1; J: TRBJ2-7; CDR3: CASSDPSGSYEQYF
size: NA; V: TRBV4-3; J: TRBJ2-3; CDR3: CASSQEIRTSYTDTQYF
size: NA; V: TRBV5-1; J: TRBJ2-1; CDR3: CASNRQTSGSQGEQFF
size: NA; V: TRBV29-1; J: TRBJ2-7; CDR3: CSVVRDEQYF
size: NA; V: TRBV10-3; J: TRBJ2-1; CDR3: CATWAIAGGSYNEQFF
size: NA; V: TRBV5-1; J: TRBJ1-2; CDR3: CASSPSQVPDGYTF
size: NA; V: TRBV7-2; J: TRBJ1-2; CDR3: CASSLALSRGWANYGYTF
size: NA; V: TRBV12-3/TRBV12-4; J: TRBJ2-7; CDR3: CASSLGVEAGAREQYF
size: NA; V: TRBV20-1; J: TRBJ2-5; CDR3: CSASGALAGVETQYF
size: NA; V: TRBV29-1; J: TRBJ1-1; CDR3: CSVEDLSRGYTEAFF
size: few; V: TRBV5-1; J: TRBJ2-5; CDR3: CASSPGFETQYF
size: once; V: TRBV7-3; J: TRBJ2-7; CDR3: CASSLTGVQPVHEQYF
size: few; V: TRBV27; J: TRBJ2-5; CDR3: CASSPWRGTGAQETQYF
size: NA; V: TRBV20-1; J: TRBJ2-2; CDR3: CSARDSRGTSGVFPGELFF
size: NA; V: TRBV28; J: TRBJ2-3; CDR3: CASSPTVAWLSTDTQYF
size: NA; V: TRBV6-2/TRBV6-3; J: TRBJ1-2; CDR3: CASSYSRRGKDGYTF
size: NA; V: TRBV29-1; J: TRBJ2-1; CDR3: CSVDQTGTGGNEQFF
size: NA; V: TRBV29-1; J: TRBJ1-2; CDR3: CSVPQRGRYGYTF
size: NA; V: TRBV3-1; J: NA; CDR3: CASSQEAGPETQYF
size: NA; V: TRBV6-6; J: TRBJ1-2; CDR3: CASTWDRNGYTF
size: few; V: TRBV12-3/TRBV12-4; J: TRBJ1-1; CDR3: CASSTRQGVDTEAFF
size: NA; V: TRBV20-1; J: TRBJ1-5; CDR3: CSAKQGASNQPQHF
size: NA; V: TRBV11-2; J: TRBJ1-4; CDR3: CASSLQSYGEKLFF
size: NA; V: TRBV7-9; J: TRBJ2-1; CDR3: CASSFDRDRGYNEQFF
size: NA; V: TRBV7-3; J: TRBJ2-5; CDR3: CASSLIPELETQYF
size: NA; V: TRBV20-1; J: TRBJ2-3; CDR3: CSARVGGQLDTQYF
size: NA; V: TRBV6-1; J: TRBJ1-5; CDR3: CASSELDTNQPQHF
size: NA; V: TRBV29-1; J: TRBJ2-5; CDR3: CSVHRGNNEQYF
size: NA; V: TRBV5-1; J: TRBJ2-7; CDR3: CASSLGRSPSYEQYF
size: NA; V: TRBV6-2/TRBV6-3; J: TRBJ2-7; CDR3: CASRAQGQGKGDQYF
size: NA; V: TRBV29-1; J: TRBJ2-1; CDR3: CSVEGRTGVIEQFF
size: NA; V: TRBV20-1; J: TRBJ1-5; CDR3: CSARKTGRGGGNQPQHF
size: few; V: TRBV20-1; J: TRBJ1-2; CDR3: CSARAPGQGRYGYTF
size: NA; V: TRBV7-9; J: TRBJ2-7; CDR3: CASSLNHLSYEQYF
size: NA; V: TRBV29-1; J: TRBJ2-6; CDR3: CSGDSHSGANVLTF
size: few; V: TRBV29-1; J: TRBJ1-1; CDR3: CSALHGEAFF
size: once; V: TRBV18; J: TRBJ1-3; CDR3: CASSPPGRDSGNTIYF
size: NA; V: TRBV15; J: TRBJ2-1; CDR3: CATSRVRGSDEQFF
size: NA; V: TRBV4-1; J: TRBJ1-2; CDR3: CASSQRTGTGGAYTF